Presented here are 9 T cell receptor beta chains from one specimen sequenced in a study of shared clonotypes between healthy human individuals. Clones were sequenced by immunoSEQ multiplex PCR, and TCRdb holds only the in-frame ones, with some missing. The sample lists over 2 million clones; approximately 90% were seen once. Sequencing input: naive CD4+ T cells from PBMCs. Subset described: CD45RA+ positively selected. These receptors originate from a man between 18 and 29 years old in good health. Some clones in this sample may be carry-over from other donors' samples.

The rearrangement joins TRBV14 to TRBJ2-3; 7 positions agree with TRBD2. Unmatched junction bases numbered 15, after V lost 0 bases and J lost 6 bases. Germline values: CDR1 SGHDN, CDR2 FVKESK. The CDR3 is 18 residues long. The DNA for the CDR3 is TGTGCCAGCAGCCAAGACCTGTACTCGGGAGGTTGGGCGGATACGCAGTATTTT. Translated, it gives CASSQDLYSGGWADTQYF.

The chain uses TRBV10-3 and TRBJ1-2, with D tentatively TRBD1 (6 bases). V lost 6 bases and J 2 bases, leaving 13 bases between the germline ends. Germline lookup yields CDR1 ENHRY and CDR2 SYGVKD. The CDR3 is 14 residues long. CDR3 DNA: TGTGCCATCAGGGGGGACATCCTAAACTATGGCTACACCTTC. Translation: CAIRGDILNYGYTF.

CDR3: CASSEGPGELFF. CDR3 DNA: TGTGCCAGCAGCGAAGGCCCCGGGGAGCTGTTTTTT. The chain couples TRBV5-4 to TRBJ2-2; D is uncertain. The CDR3 spans 12 residues. Germline CDR1 is SGHNT and CDR2 is YYREEE (reference sequence). Trimming left V 4 bases short and J 6 bases short, with 7 bases between.

The chain couples TRBV5-5 to TRBJ1-2; D ambiguous. The CDR3 extends over 14 amino acids. From germline, CDR1 is SGHKS and CDR2 YYEKEE (reference sequence). The V gene lost 5 bases and the J gene lost 5 bases, with 16 bases spanning the gap. CDR3 sequence reads: CASRLNGLSYGYTF. The CDR3 DNA reads TGTGCCAGCAGGTTGAATGGACTCTCGTATGGCTACACCTTC.

V gene TRBV7-8 combines with J gene TRBJ2-3; no reliable D call. Germline V gene data show CDR1 as SGHVS and CDR2 as FQNEAQ. The V gene lost 5 bases and the J gene lost 4 bases, with 16 bases spanning the gap. This CDR3 has 15 amino acids. The CDR3 DNA follows: TGTGCCAGCAGCCTGGATCCCATCAGAGCAGATACGCAGTATTTT. It specifies CASSLDPIRADTQYF.

The chain recombines TRBV19 with TRBJ2-3; 12 positions match TRBD2. The J segment lost 4 bases and the V segment lost 4 bases, leaving 15 bases of the junction unmatched. This CDR3 has 19 residues. Germline CDR1 and CDR2: LNHDA and SQIVND (reference sequence). This CDR3 reads CASSTLNPRTSGNPDTQYF. CDR3 nucleotide sequence: TGTGCCAGTAGTACCCTAAATCCTAGGACTAGCGGGAACCCAGATACGCAGTATTTT.

The V and J genes are TRBV15 and TRBJ2-7; 8 positions agree with TRBD2. Germline V gene sequence: CDR1 LNHNV, CDR2 YYDKDF (reference sequence). This CDR3 region has 17 residues. The junction had 9 bases not matched to a gene; V was cut back by 1 base and J by 1 base. This CDR3 is CATSRAGGREGSYEQYF. As DNA, the CDR3 is TGTGCCACCAGCAGAGCGGGCGGTCGGGAGGGATCCTACGAGCAGTACTTC. The entire variable domain, with the rest obtained from reference TRBV15 and TRBJ2-7, is as follows: DAMVIQNPRYQVTQFGKPVTLSCSQTLNHNVMYWYQQKSSQAPKLLFHYYDKDFNNEADTPDNFQSRRPNTSFCFLDIRSPGLGDTAMYLCATSRAGGREGSYEQYFGPGTRLTVT.

This rearrangement joins TRBV9 to TRBJ1-1, with 9 bases that match TRBD1. CDR3 length: 15 amino acids. V dropped 2 bases and J dropped 7; count of bases not matched to a gene: 9. CDR1 SGDLS and CDR2 YYNGEE come from the germline V gene. CDR3: CASSVVMGQGFEAFF. DNA of the CDR3: TGTGCCAGCAGCGTTGTTATGGGACAGGGATTTGAAGCTTTCTTT.

V gene TRBV28 combines with J gene TRBJ1-3; a weak D match, TRBD1 (5 bases). The germline V and J ends were trimmed by 5 bases and 7 bases, with 12 bases remaining between them. CDR1 is MDHEN and CDR2 is SYDVKM in the germline V gene. The CDR3 totals 13 residues. Here the CDR3 reads CASSGGLGNTIYF. The DNA of the CDR3 is TGTGCCAGCAGTGGGGGACTGGGGAACACCATATATTTT.